This entry is about one T cell receptor (beta chain). Its antigen is unidentified. Per donor, approximately 2.3 ml of blood was collected and frozen. The length of the CDR3 is 13 residues. Looked up from germline, CDR1 is KGHSH and CDR2 is LQKENI. The data belong to a study of monozygotic twins with inflammatory bowel disease. Each UMI, carrying a 6-nucleotide sample barcode, came from template switching. TCRdb re-called the 5' RACE reads and gives one entry per CDR3 protein, without DNA. The sample holds 300,000 to 400,000 distinct CDR3 sequences. Study results and limitations: Compared with healthy co-twins, IBD patients showed reduced TCRbeta repertoire diversity by inverse Simpson. People with IBD had fewer clonotypes in common with others than healthy twins did, especially with disease activity.

This TCR derives from a human donor with ulcerative colitis or Crohn's disease, or a healthy co-twin of an affected twin (not recorded which). The chain recombines TRBV18 with TRBJ2-5; with no DNA, the TCRdb D assignment of TRBD1 cannot be verified. The sequenced sample consisted of blood. The CDR3 sequence: CASSPGRKETQYF.